Given below is one T cell receptor (beta chain) in context. Repertoires were generated with immunoSEQ multiplex PCR, while TCRdb's copy carries only in-frame clones and drops some. The profile shows fewer than 800,000 clones, 89% of them singletons. Indicated treatment: about 20 received Ad26.COV2.S at low or high dose, single or two shots; 5 received placebo; per-sample allocation not given. Sampling happened 63 days after the first vaccine or placebo injection. The donor was a Boston adult aged 18-55 years. The data are from a study of Ad26.COV2.S vaccination and SARS-CoV-2 variants. This TCR was recovered from a person aged 18 to 65 who received the Ad26.COV2.S COVID-19 vaccine or a placebo. The sequencing here drew on peripheral blood, taken in a trial of Ad26.COV2.S vaccine versus placebo.

The CDR3 loop reads CASSRQGLLSGNTIYF. CDR3 coding DNA: TGTGCCAGCAGCCGGCAGGGCCTCCTATCTGGAAACACCATATATTTT. The V call is TRBV11-1, the J call TRBJ1-3; D is perhaps TRBD1 (5 bases). This CDR3 has 16 residues. Trimming left V 5 bases short and J 1 base short, with 15 bases between. Germline CDR1 SGHAT, CDR2 FQDESV (reference sequence).